This record concerns one TCR beta chain sequence. Antigen specificity is unknown. The study ran its PCR with 60 Vbeta and 13 Jbeta primers. Produced via immunoSEQ multiplex PCR; TCRdb's table is partial and in-frame only. The data hold roughly 130,000 clones, with roughly 78% observed a single time. The data belong to a study of cytomegalovirus exposure and HLA in healthy donors. Overall study context: T cells numbering about 180 million yielded some 100 million unique TCR beta sequences in an earlier analysis. Overall study results and limits: Previously analyzed data showed that most TCR beta V segments were productive at a frequency of about 87% or about 30%. Donors were assumed by presence/absence analyses to have roughly uniform sequencing depth.

Germline V gene data show CDR1 as ENHRY and CDR2 as SYGVKD. Trimming removed 3 bases from V and 5 bases from J, with 8 bases in between. CDR3 size: 12 residues. V gene TRBV10-3 combines with J gene TRBJ2-7, with D perhaps TRBD2 (5 bases). The source of this sequence is a man aged 40-49 years in good health and CMV-seronegative. Sequencing was carried out using PBMCs. CDR3 in amino acids: CAISDSGDEQYF. In DNA form, the CDR3 reads TGTGCCATCAGTGACTCCGGGGACGAGCAGTACTTC.